The source of this T cell receptor (beta chain) is a study of blood T cell repertoires in COVID-19. Profiled with immunoSEQ multiplex PCR; TCRdb holds only in-frame clones, not every one. The data contain hundreds of thousands of clones, roughly 85% of them singletons. Trimming stripped 4 bases from V and 0 bases from J, with 13 bases between. CDR1 and CDR2 (germline): LGHNA, YNFKEQ. The CDR3 covers 16 residues. J is TRBJ2-1 and V is TRBV4-2, with D perhaps TRBD1 (5 bases). Sequencing used peripheral blood. This clonotype was obtained from a woman aged 80 or over with acute or convalescent COVID-19. CDR3 bases: TGTGCCAGCAGCCCACAGACAGAGATCTCCTACAATGAGCAGTTCTTC. This sequence encodes CASSPQTEISYNEQFF.